This is a list of T cell receptor beta chains from one sample in a study of T-cell memory formation after mild COVID-19. TCRdb recomputed calls from the 5' RACE reads with MiXCR, one row per CDR3 protein. The sample lists approximately 250,000 distinct CDR3 sequences, 15% to 20% seen once, with more than 20% in the top ten. Sequences were obtained from PBMCs or a T cell subset sorted from them (not recorded which). The receptors were gathered from a young man who had mild COVID-19 (a few samples of this study predate the infection). Cell type and time point are not known. The CDR3 runs from the conserved cysteine through the conserved F or W. The order of the fields is clone size, J gene, V gene, CDR3 protein. Clone sizes are given selectively: once, few, many, or a class where the clone is expanded.

>many|TRBJ1-5|TRBV20-1
CSAAQGAGQPQHF
>.|TRBJ2-6|TRBV7-9
CASSFSLRGANVLTF
>.|TRBJ2-3|TRBV9
CASSRASASPDTQYF
>.|TRBJ2-5|TRBV7-8
CASSQPIGSVQETQYF
>.|TRBJ1-2|TRBV6-5
CASSYLTGRGYGYTF
>.|TRBJ1-1|TRBV29-1
CSVVGTEAFF
>.|TRBJ1-1|TRBV11-1
CASSSPGQGNTEAFF
>.|TRBJ1-2|TRBV20-1
CSASGSADRNLNGYTF
>many|TRBJ2-3|TRBV6-5
CASSYSTGGFGKVDTQYF
>few|TRBJ1-1|TRBV7-2
CASTRQTGDSEAFF
>many|TRBJ2-3|TRBV7-8
CASSLGAYPSTDTQYF
>.|TRBJ1-1|TRBV5-1
CASSSFGQGTNTEAFF
>many|TRBJ2-1|TRBV27
CASSLQAISSYNEQFF
>.|TRBJ2-3|TRBV6-2/TRBV6-3
CASSSRGLEYF
>few|TRBJ1-1|TRBV18
CASSPIPDTDTEAFF
>few|TRBJ2-5|TRBV23-1
CASSQETGEREETQYF
>many|TRBJ2-7|TRBV12-3/TRBV12-4
CASSRTGSSYEQYF
>few|TRBJ1-5|TRBV24-1
CATSVASNQPQHF
>.|TRBJ2-5|TRBV7-9
CASSLPSQSDRALQETQYF
>few|TRBJ1-6|TRBV4-3
CASSQEKIPAPLHF
>.|TRBJ2-5|TRBV7-9
CASSWDPTETQYF
>.|TRBJ2-5|TRBV12-3/TRBV12-4
CASSATPGTSGAGETQYF
>.|TRBJ2-1|TRBV7-9
CASSNHFRCQVQFF
>once|TRBJ1-1|TRBV9
CASSAGQTASTEAFF
>few|TRBJ2-7|TRBV11-1
CASSFRGTSFYEQYF
>.|TRBJ1-1|TRBV7-3
CASSSGGSNEAFF
>few|TRBJ2-1|TRBV30
CAWSSRGPDEQFF
>.|TRBJ2-1|TRBV7-8
CASSRLEAYNEQFF
>.|TRBJ2-5|TRBV29-1
CSVGRYDQETQYF
>few|TRBJ2-2|TRBV11-2
CASSSLQGADTGELFF
>.|TRBJ2-3|TRBV14
CASSPEFGASTDTQYF
>many|TRBJ2-3|TRBV11-2
CASSRGVSPDTQYF
>.|TRBJ1-6|TRBV4-2
CASSQTGMGSPLHF
>few|TRBJ2-2|TRBV19
CASSLGPQRSGELFF
>.|TRBJ2-3|TRBV5-1
CASSLGLHTDTQYF
>many|TRBJ2-5|TRBV12-3/TRBV12-4
CASSFGQRETQYF
>.|TRBJ2-3|TRBV11-2
CASSPPGTRGDKQYF
>.|TRBJ2-1|TRBV7-2
CASQPGTGVYEQFF
>.|TRBJ1-2|TRBV7-2
CASSSAVGYTF
>few|TRBJ2-4|TRBV24-1
CATTGTGVWRAKNIQYF
>.|TRBJ1-1|TRBV6-6
CASSYLTMNTEAFF
>.|TRBJ1-1|TRBV6-5
CASSYQGGSTEAFF
>few|TRBJ1-3|TRBV4-3
CASSQDVVRGGNTIYF
>few|TRBJ1-4|TRBV18
CASSPLLTDEKLFF
>.|TRBJ2-2|TRBV6-2/TRBV6-3
CASSFGRLPGELFF
>many|TRBJ2-3|TRBV5-1
CASSLPGQGMNTQYF
>many|TRBJ2-5|TRBV4-2
CASSQGLAGLVETQYF
>few|TRBJ1-2|TRBV5-1
CASSSTGGQGARAYYGYTF
>.|TRBJ1-2|TRBV12-3/TRBV12-4
CASRGRTGVWNGYTF
>.|TRBJ1-1|TRBV29-1
CSVRQGRDTAFF
>few|TRBJ2-3|TRBV6-5
CASSYSNSAGADTQYF
>.|TRBJ1-2|TRBV7-8
CASSLDGQRGYGYTF